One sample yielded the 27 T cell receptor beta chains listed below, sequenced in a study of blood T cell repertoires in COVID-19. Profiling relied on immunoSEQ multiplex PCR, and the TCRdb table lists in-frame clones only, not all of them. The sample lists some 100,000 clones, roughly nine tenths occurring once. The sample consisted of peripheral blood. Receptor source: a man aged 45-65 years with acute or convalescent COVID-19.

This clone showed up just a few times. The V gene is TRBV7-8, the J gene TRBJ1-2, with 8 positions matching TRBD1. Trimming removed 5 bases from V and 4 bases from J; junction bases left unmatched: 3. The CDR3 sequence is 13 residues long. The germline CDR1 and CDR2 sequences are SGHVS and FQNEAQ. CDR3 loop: CASSPQGAYGYTF. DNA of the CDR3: TGTGCCAGCAGCCCCCAGGGGGCCTATGGCTACACCTTC.

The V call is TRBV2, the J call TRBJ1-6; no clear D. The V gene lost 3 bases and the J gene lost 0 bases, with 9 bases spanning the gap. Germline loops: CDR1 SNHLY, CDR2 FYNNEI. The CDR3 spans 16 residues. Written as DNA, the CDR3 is TGTGCCAGCAGTGAGAGGGAAAGCTCCTATAATTCACCCCTCCACTTT. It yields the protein CASSERESSYNSPLHF.

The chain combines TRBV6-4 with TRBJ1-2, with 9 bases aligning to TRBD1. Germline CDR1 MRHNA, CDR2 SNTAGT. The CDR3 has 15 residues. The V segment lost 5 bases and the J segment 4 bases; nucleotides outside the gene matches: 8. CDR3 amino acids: CASSYGTGYGYGYTF. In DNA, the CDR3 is TGTGCCAGCAGTTACGGGACAGGGTACGGCTATGGCTACACCTTC.

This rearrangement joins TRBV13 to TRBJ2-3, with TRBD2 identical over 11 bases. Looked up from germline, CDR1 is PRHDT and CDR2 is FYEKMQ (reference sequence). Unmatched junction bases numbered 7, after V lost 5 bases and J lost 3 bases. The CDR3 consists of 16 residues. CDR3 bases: TGTGCCAGCAGCGTGCTAGCGGGGGGAATAACAGATACGCAGTATTTT. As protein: CASSVLAGGITDTQYF.

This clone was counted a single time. CDR3 nucleotides: TGTGCCAGCACCTCCAAGCGGGGGGGCGCCGAGACCCAGTACTTC. Residues: CASTSKRGGAETQYF. This chain uses TRBV5-4 with TRBJ2-5; TRBD2 agrees at 10 bases. The CDR3 has 15 residues. The trim removed 6 bases at V and 5 bases at J, leaving 10 bases unmatched. CDR1 is SGHNT, CDR2 YYREEE, per germline (reference sequence).

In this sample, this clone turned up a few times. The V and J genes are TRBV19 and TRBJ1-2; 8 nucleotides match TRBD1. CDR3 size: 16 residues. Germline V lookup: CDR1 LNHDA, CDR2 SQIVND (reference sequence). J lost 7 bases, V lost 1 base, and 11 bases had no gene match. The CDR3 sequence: CASSIALGRGHGGYTF. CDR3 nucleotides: TGTGCCAGTAGTATAGCTTTAGGCAGGGGGCACGGTGGCTACACCTTC.

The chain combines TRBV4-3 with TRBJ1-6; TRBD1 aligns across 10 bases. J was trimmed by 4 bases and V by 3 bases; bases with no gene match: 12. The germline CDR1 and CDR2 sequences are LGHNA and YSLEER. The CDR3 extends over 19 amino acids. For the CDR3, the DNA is TGCGCCAGCAGCCATCCTCATTCCCGGGACAGGGGTTATAATTCACCCCTCCACTTT. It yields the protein CASSHPHSRDRGYNSPLHF.

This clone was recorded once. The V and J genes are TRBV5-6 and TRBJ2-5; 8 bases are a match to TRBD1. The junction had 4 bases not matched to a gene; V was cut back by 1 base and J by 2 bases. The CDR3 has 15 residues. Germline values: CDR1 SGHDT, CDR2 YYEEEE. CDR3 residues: CASSLWGTGQETQYF. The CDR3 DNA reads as TGTGCCAGCAGCTTGTGGGGGACAGGTCAAGAGACCCAGTACTTC.

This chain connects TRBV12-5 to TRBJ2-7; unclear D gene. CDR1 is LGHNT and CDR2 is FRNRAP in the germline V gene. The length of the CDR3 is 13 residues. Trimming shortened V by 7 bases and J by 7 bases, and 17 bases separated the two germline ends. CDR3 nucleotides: TGTGCTAGTGACGTATTCCCTACGAGGGAGCAGTACTTC. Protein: CASDVFPTREQYF.

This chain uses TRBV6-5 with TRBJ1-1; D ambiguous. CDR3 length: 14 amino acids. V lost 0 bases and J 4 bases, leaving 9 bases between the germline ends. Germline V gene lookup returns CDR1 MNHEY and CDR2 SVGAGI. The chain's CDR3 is CASSYSFRSTEAFF. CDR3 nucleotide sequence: TGTGCCAGCAGTTACTCTTTCCGTTCCACTGAAGCTTTCTTT.

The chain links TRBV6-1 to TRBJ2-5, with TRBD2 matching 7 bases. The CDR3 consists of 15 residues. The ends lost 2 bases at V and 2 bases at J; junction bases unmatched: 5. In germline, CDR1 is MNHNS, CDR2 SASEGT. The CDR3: CASSERPGGQETQYF. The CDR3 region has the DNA TGTGCCAGCAGTGAACGGCCGGGGGGTCAAGAGACCCAGTACTTC.

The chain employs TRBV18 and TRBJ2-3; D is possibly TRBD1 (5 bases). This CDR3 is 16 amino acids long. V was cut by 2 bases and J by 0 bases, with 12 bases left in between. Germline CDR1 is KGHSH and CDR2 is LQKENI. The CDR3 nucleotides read TGTGCCAGCTCACCAAGGGCAGGGCTTAGCACAGATACGCAGTATTTT. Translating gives CASSPRAGLSTDTQYF.

The CDR3 DNA is TGTGCCAGCAGCTCGATACCGGGACAGGTTCCTTCCTACAATGAGCAGTTCTTC. As protein: CASSSIPGQVPSYNEQFF. The genes are TRBV28 and TRBJ2-1; 8 nucleotides match TRBD1. Germline CDR1 reads MDHEN; CDR2 reads SYDVKM. The trim removed 6 bases at V and 1 base at J, leaving 14 bases unmatched. This CDR3 is built from 18 residues.

The CDR3 DNA sequence: TGTGCCAGCAACAACGGGGGAGGTGGGAACACCTTC. Protein: CASNNGGGGNTF. The chain employs TRBV7-9 and TRBJ1-2, with a tentative D call TRBD1 (5 bases). CDR1 SEHNR and CDR2 FQNEAQ come from the germline V gene (reference sequence). The CDR3 covers 12 residues. Trimming left V 7 bases short and J 12 bases short, with 18 bases between. The full variable domain, in which reference TRBV7-9 and TRBJ1-2 provide the parts outside the CDR3, is DTGVSQNPRHKITKRGQNVTFRCDPISEHNRLYWYRQTLGQGPEFLTYFQNEAQLEKSRLLSDRFSAERPKGSFSTLEIQRTEQGDSAMYLCASNNGGGGNTFGSGTRLTVV.

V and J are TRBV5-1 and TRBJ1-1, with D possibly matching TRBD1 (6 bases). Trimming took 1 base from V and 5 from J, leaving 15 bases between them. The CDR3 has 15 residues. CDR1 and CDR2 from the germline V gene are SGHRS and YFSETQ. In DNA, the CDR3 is TGCGCCAGCAGCTTGTTAGGCGGGGGCCGGACTGAAGCTTTCTTT. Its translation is CASSLLGGGRTEAFF.

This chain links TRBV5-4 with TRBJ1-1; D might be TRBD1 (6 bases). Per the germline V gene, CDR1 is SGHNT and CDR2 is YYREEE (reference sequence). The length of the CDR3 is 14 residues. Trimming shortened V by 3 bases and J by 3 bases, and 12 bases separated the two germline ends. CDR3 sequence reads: CASSSGQGYTEAFF. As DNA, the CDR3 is TGTGCCAGCAGCTCGGGACAAGGCTACACTGAAGCTTTCTTT.

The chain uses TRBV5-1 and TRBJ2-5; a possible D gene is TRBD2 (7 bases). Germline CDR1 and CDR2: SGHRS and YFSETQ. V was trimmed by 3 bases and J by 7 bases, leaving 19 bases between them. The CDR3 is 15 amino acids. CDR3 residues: CASSSSTGTGGTQYF. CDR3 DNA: TGCGCCAGCAGCTCAAGTACAGGGACGGGGGGGACCCAGTACTTC.

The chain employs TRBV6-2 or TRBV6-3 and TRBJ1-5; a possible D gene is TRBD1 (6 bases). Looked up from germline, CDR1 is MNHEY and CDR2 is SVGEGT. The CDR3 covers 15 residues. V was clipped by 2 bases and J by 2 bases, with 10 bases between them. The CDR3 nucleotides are TGTGCCAGCAGTTACAACAGACAGGGCAATCAGCCCCAGCATTTT. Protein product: CASSYNRQGNQPQHF.

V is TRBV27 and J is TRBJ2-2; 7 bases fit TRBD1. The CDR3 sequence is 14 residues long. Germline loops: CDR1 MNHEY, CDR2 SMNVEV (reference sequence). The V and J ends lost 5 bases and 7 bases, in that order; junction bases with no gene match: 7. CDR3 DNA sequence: TGTGCCAGCAGTCGGGACAGTTGGGACGGGGAGCTGTTTTTT. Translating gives CASSRDSWDGELFF.

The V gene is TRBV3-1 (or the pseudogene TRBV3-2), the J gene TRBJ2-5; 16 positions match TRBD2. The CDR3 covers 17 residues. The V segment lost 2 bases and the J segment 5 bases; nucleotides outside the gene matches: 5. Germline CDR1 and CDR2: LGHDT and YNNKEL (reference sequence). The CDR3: CASSQRGTSGGGETQYF. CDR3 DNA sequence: TGTGCCAGCAGCCAACGAGGGACTAGCGGGGGGGGCGAGACCCAGTACTTC.

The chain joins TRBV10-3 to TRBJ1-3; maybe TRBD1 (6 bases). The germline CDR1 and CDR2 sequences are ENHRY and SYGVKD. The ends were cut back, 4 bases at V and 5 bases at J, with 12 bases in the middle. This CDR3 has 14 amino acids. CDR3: CAISGQGSRNTIYF. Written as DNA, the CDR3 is TGTGCCATCAGTGGCCAGGGGAGTAGAAACACCATATATTTT.

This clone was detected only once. The CDR3 DNA reads TGTGCCAGCGGAGGAGTAGCGGGGGGACTCTACAATGAGCAGTTCTTC. Its translation: CASGGVAGGLYNEQFF. The chain employs TRBV3-1 (or the pseudogene TRBV3-2) and TRBJ2-1, with 10 bases identical to TRBD2. Looked up from germline, CDR1 is LGHDT and CDR2 is YNNKEL (reference sequence). The CDR3 covers 16 residues. The trim removed 8 bases at V and 3 bases at J, leaving 10 bases unmatched.

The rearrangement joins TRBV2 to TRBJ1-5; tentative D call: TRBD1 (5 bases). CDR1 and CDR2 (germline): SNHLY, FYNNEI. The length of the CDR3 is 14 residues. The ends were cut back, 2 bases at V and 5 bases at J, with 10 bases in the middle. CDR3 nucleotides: TGTGCCAGCAGTGAAAAGACAGACGATCAGCCCCAGCATTTT. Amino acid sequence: CASSEKTDDQPQHF.

CDR3 nucleotides: TGCGCCAGCAGCTTCCGGGACAGGGCCTACGAGCAGTACTTC. Translating gives CASSFRDRAYEQYF. This chain connects TRBV5-1 to TRBJ2-7, with 9 bases aligning to TRBD1. V trimming: 2 bases; J trimming: 2 bases; junction bases outside the gene matches: 2. The CDR3 extends over 14 amino acids. Germline CDR1 and CDR2: SGHRS and YFSETQ.

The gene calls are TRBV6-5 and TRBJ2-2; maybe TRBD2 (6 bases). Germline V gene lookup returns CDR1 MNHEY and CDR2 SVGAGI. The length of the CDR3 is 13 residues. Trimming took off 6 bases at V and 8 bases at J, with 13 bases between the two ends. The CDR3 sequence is CASRASVLGELFF. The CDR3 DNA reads TGTGCCAGCAGGGCTAGCGTTTTGGGGGAGCTGTTTTTT.

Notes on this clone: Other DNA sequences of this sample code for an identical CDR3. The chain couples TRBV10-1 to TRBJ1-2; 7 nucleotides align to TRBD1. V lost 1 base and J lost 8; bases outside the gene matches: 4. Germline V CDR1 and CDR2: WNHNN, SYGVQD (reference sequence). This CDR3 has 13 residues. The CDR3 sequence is CASSEWTGSGYTF. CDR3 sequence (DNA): TGCGCCAGCAGTGAGTGGACAGGCTCAGGCTACACCTTC.

The CDR3 DNA is TGTGCCACCAGTGGACAGGGGAAATTCGAGCAGTACTTC. Amino acids: CATSGQGKFEQYF. This sequence joins TRBV15 and TRBJ2-7; 9 bases map to TRBD1. The J segment lost 6 bases and the V segment lost 6 bases, leaving 6 bases of the junction unmatched. The CDR3 sequence is 13 residues long. Germline CDR1 and CDR2: LNHNV and YYDKDF (reference sequence).